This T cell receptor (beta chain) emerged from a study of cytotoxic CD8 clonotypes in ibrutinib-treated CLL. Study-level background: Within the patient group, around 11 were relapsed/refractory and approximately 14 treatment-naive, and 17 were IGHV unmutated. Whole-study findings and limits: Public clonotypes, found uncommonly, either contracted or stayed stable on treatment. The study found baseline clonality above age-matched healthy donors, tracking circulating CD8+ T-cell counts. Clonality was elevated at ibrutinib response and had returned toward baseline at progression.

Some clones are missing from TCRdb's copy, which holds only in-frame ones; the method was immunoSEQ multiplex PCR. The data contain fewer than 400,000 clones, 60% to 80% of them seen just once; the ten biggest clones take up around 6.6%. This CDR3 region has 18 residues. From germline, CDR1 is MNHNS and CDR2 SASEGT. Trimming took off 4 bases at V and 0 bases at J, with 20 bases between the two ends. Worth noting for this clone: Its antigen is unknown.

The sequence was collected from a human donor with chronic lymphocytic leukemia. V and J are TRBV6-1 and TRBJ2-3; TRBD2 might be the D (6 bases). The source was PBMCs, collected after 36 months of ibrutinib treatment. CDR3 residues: CASSVTDYGVASTDTQYF. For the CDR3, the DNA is TGTGCCAGCAGTGTGACGGACTATGGGGTAGCTAGCACAGATACGCAGTATTTT.